This TCR beta chain was sequenced in a study of cytomegalovirus exposure and HLA in healthy donors (dated by TCRdb to the late 2010s). Study-wide context: The 700 or so repertoires of the first cohort and the roughly 120 validation repertoires were produced on the same platform, according to a later analysis. The study aimed to test whether cataloging public T cell receptors could reveal signatures of past pathogen exposure. Along with the roughly 700-subject first cohort, a separate validation cohort of over a hundred different subjects was used. To predict cytomegalovirus infection status, the study combined high-throughput TCR immunosequencing, statistical association of individual TCRs with disease status, and machine learning.

Trimming removed 7 bases from V and 5 bases from J; the gene matches leave 6 bases unexplained. Reading the germline V gene gives CDR1 MGHRA and CDR2 YSYEKL. From cysteine to phenylalanine, the CDR3 is 15 amino acids long. Only the CDR3 part of the read is kept: 45 bases, read in frame from the first base. The donors were included in the validation cohort of roughly 130 subjects, a group kept apart from the roughly 670-subject first cohort. Broader findings and caveats from the paper: Cytomegalovirus status was reported to be diagnosed by the classifier with high specificity and sensitivity in both the original and validation cohorts. Across donors, most TCR sequences were observed very rarely, whereas some public TCRs were present in many individuals. The study listed approximately 160 TCR beta chains as associated with cytomegalovirus. Subsequent analysis determined that TCRs grouped into clusters in the first cohort also showed a tendency toward co-occurrence across the roughly 130 validation repertoires, and roughly 94% of cluster scores exceeded 0. The authors suggested that the approach could potentially be generalized to other disease states and immunological phenotypes. All 120 repertoires were used to score co-occurrence in the validation cohort in a later analysis, because that analysis had no HLA typing for the cohort. A few of the identified cytomegalovirus-associated TCR beta chains were confirmed in vitro to be specific for cytomegalovirus antigens.

Library generation was performed with the immunoSEQ multiplex PCR assay. Regarding the original processing steps: To diagnose cytomegalovirus status from the catalog of TCR beta chain sequences, a statistical classification framework was built. Entries here come from immuneACCESS through TCRdb and include only in-frame sequences with V and J called. Some clones fail to appear in such tables; in the studies checked, an unresolved V gene covers under half of the shortfall, and the cause of the remainder is unknown. That table supplies the V and J calls and clone size; D and trimming were determined from the DNA. The sample table contains about 130,000 clones; only one count was recorded for roughly 89% of them. About 3.5% of the sample is taken by the ten largest. With respect to this clone: Its antigen is unknown. No quality values exist for individual bases; no much larger clone is one base distant.

The sequenced material came from PBMCs. The receptor's source is a man under 40 in good health and CMV-seronegative. This receptor chain uses TRBV4-1 and TRBJ2-3; a stretch of 13 junction bases matches TRBD2. The sequenced DNA is TGCGCCAGCAACCCACTAGCGGGGGGGCTAGATACGCAGTATTTT. This encodes CASNPLAGGLDTQYF.